These 13 T cell receptor beta chains were sequenced from one sample in a study of CD8 T cells in ankylosing spondylitis. Each CDR3 protein gets one entry after TCRdb re-called the 5' RACE reads with MiXCR. Here the sample spans more than 150,000 distinct CDR3 sequences, more than 9% being singletons. The specimen was blood, either unsorted or a sorted T cell fraction (not recorded which). The receptor source for this set is a male donor with ankylosing spondylitis or in good health (not recorded which).

The table lists this clonotype with many counts. This rearrangement joins TRBV12-3 or TRBV12-4 to TRBJ1-1; 7 nucleotides match TRBD1. The V gene end was trimmed by 6 bases and the J gene end by 3 bases; junction bases not matched to a gene: 7. The CDR3 contains 14 residues. This chain's CDR3 is CASSLEGADTEAFF. In nucleotides, the CDR3 is TGTGCCAGCAGCCTGGAGGGGGCGGACACTGAAGCTTTCTTT.

This clonotype was counted ten times or more. The chain is built from TRBV7-8 and TRBJ2-1; TRBD2 aligns across 13 bases. CDR1 and CDR2 (germline): SGHVS, FQNEAQ. CDR3 length equals 16 residues. V gave up 4 bases and J gave up 7 bases; unmatched junction bases: 7. The CDR3 loop reads CASSSWTSGSRNEQFF. The CDR3 DNA reads as TGTGCCAGCAGCTCATGGACTAGCGGGAGCAGAAATGAGCAGTTCTTC.

About this clonotype: A clone one base away is much larger, so this may be a read error. The chain couples TRBV11-3 to TRBJ2-1; no definite D call. The CDR3 is made up of 13 amino acids. Germline-derived CDR1 and CDR2 are SGHNT and YENEEA. CDR3 region: CAGSLGPVNEQFF. In DNA form, the CDR3 reads TGTGCCGGCAGCTTAGGCCCAGTCAATGAGCAGTTCTTC.

This rearrangement joins TRBV7-9 to TRBJ2-7; D perhaps matches TRBD1 (6 bases). CDR3 size: 16 residues. V lost 5 bases and J 0 bases, leaving 17 bases between the germline ends. Germline values: CDR1 SEHNR, CDR2 FQNEAQ (reference sequence). In nucleotides, the CDR3 is TGTGCCAGCAGCCCAAAGGGGGTGGCCTTCTCCTACGAGCAGTACTTC. Translation gives CASSPKGVAFSYEQYF. Variable domain in full (rest from reference TRBV7-9 and TRBJ2-7): DTGVSQNPRHKITKRGQNVTFRCDPISEHNRLYWYRQTLGQGPEFLTYFQNEAQLEKSRLLSDRFSAERPKGSFSTLEIQRTEQGDSAMYLCASSPKGVAFSYEQYFGPGTRLTVT.

This clonotype was recorded at least ten times. The chain is built from TRBV5-1 and TRBJ2-7, with a possible D match to TRBD2 (5 bases). Germline CDR1 is SGHRS and CDR2 is YFSETQ. The CDR3 length is 15 residues. V gave up 1 base and J gave up 2 bases, with 13 bases separating them. The CDR3 protein is CASSLFPGLAYEQYF. In DNA, the CDR3 is TGCGCCAGCAGCTTGTTTCCGGGATTGGCCTACGAGCAGTACTTC.

This clonotype was seen many times. The V and J genes are TRBV5-6 and TRBJ2-5; D uncertain. The germline V gene has CDR1 SGHDT and CDR2 YYEEEE. CDR3 length equals 15 residues. V was clipped by 4 bases and J by 0 bases, with 13 bases between them. The CDR3 loop is CASSPRRAYQETQYF. In nucleotides, the CDR3 is TGTGCCAGCAGCCCCCGAAGGGCGTACCAAGAGACCCAGTACTTC.

This clonotype was seen more than once but under ten times. The chain carries TRBV4-1 and TRBJ1-5; D is unresolved. From germline, CDR1 is MGHRA and CDR2 YSYEKL. The V and J ends lost 2 bases and 7 bases respectively, with 12 bases between them. The CDR3 has 14 amino acids. CDR3 in DNA: TGCGCCAGCAGCCAACCATGGAGTTTGCAGCCCCAGCATTTT. This codes for CASSQPWSLQPQHF.

This clonotype was found many times. The chain couples TRBV29-1 to TRBJ2-3; maybe TRBD2 (6 bases). Germline V gene data show CDR1 as SQVTM and CDR2 as ANQGSEA. The CDR3 has 12 amino acids. Trimming took 7 bases from V and 6 from J, leaving 14 bases between them. In DNA, the CDR3 is TGCAGCGGCAAAACGGAGGGCGATACGCAGTATTTT. Translated, it gives CSGKTEGDTQYF.

This sequence joins TRBV27 and TRBJ2-3, with TRBD2 matching 7 bases. The germline CDR1 and CDR2 sequences are MNHEY and SMNVEV (reference sequence). V lost 4 bases, J lost 8 bases, and 6 bases stayed unmatched. The length of the CDR3 is 13 residues. The CDR3 loop is CASSYGGSSTQYF. Written as DNA, the CDR3 is TGTGCCAGCAGTTATGGCGGGAGTAGTACGCAGTATTTT.

This clonotype was counted a few times. J is TRBJ2-5 and V is TRBV28, with no clear D. The germline gives CDR1 MDHEN, CDR2 SYDVKM. The CDR3 has 13 residues. Trimming pared 3 bases from V and 5 bases from J, leaving 10 bases between. The DNA of the CDR3 is TGTGCCAGCAGTTTGGGATCTCTGGAGACCCAGTACTTC. Residues: CASSLGSLETQYF. Variable domain in full (rest from reference TRBV28 and TRBJ2-5): DVKVTQSSRYLVKRTGEKVFLECVQDMDHENMFWYRQDPGLGLRLIYFSYDVKMKEKGDIPEGYSVSREKKERFSLILESASTNQTSMYLCASSLGSLETQYFGPGTRLLVL.

This clonotype showed up many times. The V gene is TRBV10-1, the J gene TRBJ2-7, with TRBD2 identical over 8 bases. The CDR3 is 14 residues long. The germline CDR1 and CDR2 sequences are WNHNN and SYGVQD (reference sequence). V lost 4 bases to trimming and J lost 0 bases; unmatched junction nucleotides: 2. This chain's CDR3 is CASSGGLDSYEQYF. Written as DNA, the CDR3 is TGCGCCAGCAGTGGGGGACTAGACTCCTACGAGCAGTACTTC.

This clonotype has at least ten counts. This chain uses TRBV5-1 with TRBJ2-1; 11 bases align to TRBD2. The CDR3 is 15 amino acids. V was clipped by 6 bases and J by 7 bases; unmatched bases: 9. Germline lookup yields CDR1 SGHRS and CDR2 YFSETQ. CDR3 nucleotides: TGCGCCAGCACGCAGACTAGCGGGGATGGGAATGAGCAGTTCTTC. This translates into CASTQTSGDGNEQFF.

This clonotype was observed at least ten times. The genes are TRBV3-1 and TRBJ1-1, with D perhaps matching TRBD1 (5 bases). Germline V lookup: CDR1 LGHDT, CDR2 YNNKEL (reference sequence). V was shortened by 4 bases and J by 4 bases, with 10 bases between the two germline ends. This CDR3 is built from 13 residues. Here the CDR3 reads CASSPGTGTEAFF. The CDR3 DNA reads as TGTGCCAGCAGCCCCGGGACTGGCACTGAAGCTTTCTTT.